This TCR beta chain was identified in a study of beta chain features in type 1 diabetes. Study summary: Patients were similar to healthy donors in age and gender (as well as in cell yields). Overall study findings and caveats: Within the patient group, naive, central memory and Treg TCRB repertoires appeared more similar to each other than within healthy donors. Within each of all four CD4+ subsets, Type 1 diabetes patients had TCRB CDR3s that were moderately but significantly shorter.

V was shortened by 4 bases and J by 13 bases, with 8 bases between the two germline ends. Per the germline V gene, CDR1 is SGHTA and CDR2 is FQGNSA. The CDR3 covers 9 residues. About this clone itself: Antigen: not known.

As every portion of the isolated RNA was reverse transcribed, the sequencing read expressed TCRB transcripts. This table comes from immunoSEQ multiplex PCR, and its TCRdb copy is limited to in-frame clones, with some not included. The repertoire consists of about 160,000 clones, with around 8% occurring once and the leading ten covering nearly 0.65%. V and J are TRBV7-2 and TRBJ2-7; no definite D call. The receptor was derived from a man aged 18-30 years in good health. Sample: central memory CD4+ T cells from blood. Written as DNA, the CDR3 is TGTGCCAGCAGCTGGCCTGAATACTTC. Translating gives CASSWPEYF.